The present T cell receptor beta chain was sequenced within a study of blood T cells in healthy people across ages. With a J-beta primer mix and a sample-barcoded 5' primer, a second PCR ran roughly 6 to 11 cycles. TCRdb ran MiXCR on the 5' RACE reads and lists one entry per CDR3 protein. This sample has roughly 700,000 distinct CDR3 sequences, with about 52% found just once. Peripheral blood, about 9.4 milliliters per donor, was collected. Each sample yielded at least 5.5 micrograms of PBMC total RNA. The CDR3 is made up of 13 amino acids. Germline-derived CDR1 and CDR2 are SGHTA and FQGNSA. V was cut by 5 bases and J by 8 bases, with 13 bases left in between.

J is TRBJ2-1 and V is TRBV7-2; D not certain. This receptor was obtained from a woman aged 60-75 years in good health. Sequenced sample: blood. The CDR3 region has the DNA TGTGCCAGCAGCCGTACGGTGGGCTATGAGCAGTTCTTC. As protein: CASSRTVGYEQFF.